This passage covers 14 T cell receptor beta chains from one sample sequenced in a study of blood T cell repertoires in COVID-19. Sequencing used immunoSEQ multiplex PCR; TCRdb keeps in-frame clones, though not all of them. The table includes a few hundred thousand clones, roughly 86% detected once. The sequenced material came from PBMCs or T cells enriched from blood (not recorded which). These receptors all come from a woman aged 45-59 years who had been exposed to COVID-19.

V gene TRBV2 combines with J gene TRBJ1-5, with unresolved D. Germline V gene data show CDR1 as SNHLY and CDR2 as FYNNEI. The V and J ends lost 4 bases and 5 bases respectively, with 18 bases between them. The CDR3 consists of 16 residues. This chain's CDR3 is CASSAWGVVADQPQHF. Written as DNA, the CDR3 is TGTGCCAGCAGTGCCTGGGGAGTGGTGGCGGATCAGCCCCAGCATTTT. Combining the CDR3 with reference TRBV2 and TRBJ1-5 gives the whole variable domain EPEVTQTPSHQVTQMGQEVILRCVPISNHLYFYWYRQILGQKVEFLVSFYNNEISEKSEIFDDQFSVERPDGSNFTLKIRSTKLEDSAMYFCASSAWGVVADQPQHFGDGTRLSIL.

The genes are TRBV2 and TRBJ1-5; 7 nucleotides match TRBD1. CDR1 and CDR2 from the germline V gene are SNHLY and FYNNEI. V shed 6 bases and J 2 bases; nucleotides not matched to a gene: 4. The CDR3 covers 14 residues. CDR3 in DNA: TGTGCCAGCAGGACAGGGTCGCGCAATCAGCCCCAGCATTTT. This encodes CASRTGSRNQPQHF. The full variable domain, completed using reference TRBV2 and TRBJ1-5, is EPEVTQTPSHQVTQMGQEVILRCVPISNHLYFYWYRQILGQKVEFLVSFYNNEISEKSEIFDDQFSVERPDGSNFTLKIRSTKLEDSAMYFCASRTGSRNQPQHFGDGTRLSIL.

The genes are TRBV9 and TRBJ2-7; D might be TRBD1 (5 bases). CDR1 and CDR2 (germline): SGDLS, YYNGEE. This CDR3 contains 15 residues. Trimming pared 4 bases from V and 3 bases from J, leaving 17 bases between. The CDR3 DNA is TGTGCCAGCAGCCCCACTCGACAGCCATACTACGAGCAGTACTTC. Amino acid sequence: CASSPTRQPYYEQYF.

The J gene is TRBJ1-5, the V gene TRBV28, with D possibly TRBD1 on 6 matching bases. This CDR3 is 12 amino acids long. The V gene lost 9 bases and the J gene lost 9 bases, with 15 bases spanning the gap. CDR1 and CDR2 (germline): MDHEN, SYDVKM. The CDR3 sequence is CASQQGSLPQHF. In DNA, the CDR3 is TGTGCCAGTCAACAGGGATCCTTGCCCCAGCATTTT.

V gene TRBV6-5 combines with J gene TRBJ2-4, with TRBD1 matching 8 bases. This CDR3 comprises 15 residues. V lost 8 bases and J lost 1; bases outside the gene matches: 7. Germline V lookup: CDR1 MNHEY, CDR2 SVGAGI. CDR3 DNA sequence: TGTGCCAGCCAAGACAGGGGCCCCGCCAAAAACATTCAGTACTTC. It is translated as CASQDRGPAKNIQYF.

This chain links TRBV2 with TRBJ1-1; D is ambiguous. The V end was cut by 4 bases, the J end by 3 bases, with 12 bases between. There are 14 residues in the CDR3. Germline CDR1 reads SNHLY; CDR2 reads FYNNEI. The CDR3 loop reads CASSVAGLYTEAFF. The CDR3 nucleotides read TGTGCCAGCAGTGTTGCAGGTCTCTACACTGAAGCTTTCTTT.

The rearrangement uses TRBV7-8 and TRBJ1-4, with no clear D. V was cut by 3 bases and J by 3 bases, with 8 bases left in between. This CDR3 is 14 amino acids long. Germline V gene data show CDR1 as SGHVS and CDR2 as FQNEAQ. CDR3 sequence (DNA): TGTGCCAGCAGCTTGCGTAGCTCTAATGAAAAACTGTTTTTT. Translated: CASSLRSSNEKLFF.

The V and J genes are TRBV3-1 (or the pseudogene TRBV3-2) and TRBJ1-3; no definite D call. The CDR3 sequence is 16 residues long. Germline values: CDR1 LGHDT, CDR2 YNNKEL (reference sequence). The V end lost 1 base, the J end lost 0 bases, and 10 bases lay between the germline ends. The CDR3 DNA reads TGTGCCAGCAGCCAAGGGTTCACAGCCTCTGGAAACACCATATATTTT. Protein: CASSQGFTASGNTIYF.

CDR3 coding DNA: TGTGCCAGCACCTTACGGGACAGCTATGGCTACACCTTC. Protein: CASTLRDSYGYTF. The J gene is TRBJ1-2, the V gene TRBV2; 7 positions agree with TRBD1. The CDR3 runs 13 residues. Germline assignment: CDR1 SNHLY and CDR2 FYNNEI. V lost 7 bases, J lost 4 bases, and 6 bases stayed unmatched.

CDR3 coding DNA: TGTGCCAGCAGCTTAAGTCTACAGGTGAACTATGGCTACACCTTC. It specifies CASSLSLQVNYGYTF. The J gene is TRBJ1-2, the V gene TRBV7-8, with D maybe TRBD1 (5 bases). Trimming left V 2 bases short and J 2 bases short, with 12 bases between. CDR1 is SGHVS, CDR2 FQNEAQ, per germline. The CDR3 sequence is 15 residues long.

This chain links TRBV27 with TRBJ1-6, with 8 bases aligning to TRBD1. The V gene end was trimmed by 4 bases and the J gene end by 10 bases; junction bases not matched to a gene: 9. The CDR3 contains 15 residues. In germline, CDR1 is MNHEY, CDR2 SMNVEV (reference sequence). CDR3 in DNA: TGTGCCAGCAGTTACCAGACAGGGGCGAGGTCACCCCTCCACTTT. Amino acid sequence: CASSYQTGARSPLHF.

The chain has TRBV19 and TRBJ1-6; 8 bases map to TRBD1. The junction had 9 bases not matched to a gene; V was cut back by 6 bases and J by 5 bases. This CDR3 is 16 amino acids long. The germline CDR1 and CDR2 sequences are LNHDA and SQIVND (reference sequence). The CDR3 protein is CASRHYPTGDNSPLHF. CDR3 sequence (DNA): TGTGCCAGTAGACACTACCCGACAGGGGATAATTCACCCCTCCACTTT.

This clone was picked up one time. The rearrangement joins TRBV6-5 to TRBJ2-5; no clear D. The CDR3 is 12 amino acids. Deletions cut 4 bases from V and 5 bases from J, with 8 bases between. The V gene's germline CDR1 is MNHEY and CDR2 SVGAGI. As DNA, the CDR3 is TGTGCCAGCAGTTCTGGGCATGAGACCCAGTACTTC. It translates to CASSSGHETQYF.

This chain connects TRBV7-2 to TRBJ1-6, with no clear D. CDR1 SGHTA and CDR2 FQGNSA come from the germline V gene. CDR3 size: 12 residues. Trimming took off 5 bases at V and 4 bases at J, with 3 bases between the two ends. CDR3: CASSRYNSPLHF. The CDR3 DNA is TGTGCCAGCAGCCGTTATAATTCACCCCTCCACTTT. The whole variable domain, remainder taken from reference TRBV7-2 and TRBJ1-6, is GAGVSQSPSNKVTEKGKDVELRCDPISGHTALYWYRQSLGQGLEFLIYFQGNSAPDKSGLPSDRFSAERTGGSVSTLTIQRTQQEDSAVYLCASSRYNSPLHFGNGTRLTVT.